This T cell receptor (beta chain) originates from a study of blood T cell repertoires in COVID-19. Overall study: Some COVID-19 samples were acute and others convalescent; all came from the United States, Italy and Spain. PBMCs, B-cell-depleted T cells, or T cells were the source of the cDNA or gDNA that made up the material.

The CDR3 is made up of 15 amino acids. Germline V gene sequence: CDR1 SGHAT, CDR2 FQNNGV. After removal of 5 bases from V and 9 bases from J, the junction contained 10 bases not matched to a gene. Original handling: Amplification of reference gene primers was used by the study to estimate nucleated cell counts. The table came from immunoSEQ multiplex PCR; TCRdb's copy has only in-frame clones and leaves some out. The V and J calls and the clone size are those of that table, but D and trimming were determined from the DNA. The repertoire includes fewer than 70,000 clones, around nine tenths of them detected once, and approximately 2.5% sits in the top ten.

The J gene is TRBJ1-6, the V gene TRBV11-2; TRBD1 aligns across 7 bases. Material for sequencing was peripheral blood. This TCR was sampled from a human donor in a cohort sampled during active COVID-19. CDR3 nucleotide sequence: TGTGCCAGCAGCCCGTACACCAGACAGGGTTCACCCCTCCACTTT. Translated, it gives CASSPYTRQGSPLHF.